The source of this T cell receptor beta chain is a study of T cells after posttransplantation cyclophosphamide. Study conclusions and caveats: After PTCy, TRB diversity resembled that of CNI/methotrexate controls.

In the case of this clone: What it binds is unknown.

V lost 2 bases, J lost 10 bases, and 12 bases lay in between. Germline V gene lookup returns CDR1 SEHNR and CDR2 FQNEAQ (reference sequence). CDR3 length: 12 amino acids. Some clones are missing from TCRdb's copy, which holds only in-frame ones; the method was immunoSEQ multiplex PCR. This sample carries about 66,000 clones, about 94% of them seen once, and the ten largest clones take nearly 3%. This clonotype was obtained from a woman aged 25 to 39 in good health and a related stem cell transplant donor. The sample taken for sequencing was PBMCs. The chain couples TRBV7-9 to TRBJ2-7; perhaps TRBD1 as D (5 bases). The CDR3: CASSLIQALQYF. The CDR3 region has the DNA TGTGCCAGCAGCTTAATACAGGCCCTCCAGTACTTC. The whole variable domain, remainder taken from reference TRBV7-9 and TRBJ2-7, is DTGVSQNPRHKITKRGQNVTFRCDPISEHNRLYWYRQTLGQGPEFLTYFQNEAQLEKSRLLSDRFSAERPKGSFSTLEIQRTEQGDSAMYLCASSLIQALQYFGPGTRLTVT.